This entry concerns a single T cell receptor (beta chain). What it recognizes is unknown. A much more abundant neighbour one base away suggests this may be a read error. This specimen comes from a study of regulatory T cells in long-lasting Graves disease. iRepertoire HTBI primers and Arm-PCR of CDR3 regions built TCR beta libraries. In the source study's methods: The study identified 62 TRBV and approximately 13 TRBJ segments across samples. MiXCR, applied by TCRdb to the multiplex PCR reads, yields one record per CDR3 protein. What appears here as the V and J calls and clone size reflects TCRdb's work, not the paper's. The data contain under 450,000 distinct CDR3 sequences, around 22% of them singletons. Time point noted: persistent/refractory GD, antithyroid drugs over 5 years with positive TRAb. TCR sequences were obtained from RNA taken from PBMCs. Study-level findings and limits: It was in persistent disease that TRBV28, TRBJ1-2 and TRBJ2-5 were favored. Peripheral blood, not thyroid tissue, was the sole material studied.

Germline V gene data show CDR1 as SGHTA and CDR2 as FQGNSA. The CDR3 has 14 residues. The sequences come from peripheral blood mononuclear cells (PBMCs), collected when the disease was refractory, from a patient treated with antithyroid drugs. The TCR was taken from a female donor with Graves disease. The chain combines TRBV7-2 with TRBJ2-5, with D maybe TRBD1 (5 bases). CDR3 coding DNA: TGTGCCAGCGGCTTCAGGGTAGGGCAAGAGACCCAGTACTTC. This translates into CASGFRVGQETQYF. Based on the CDR3 plus reference TRBV7-2 and TRBJ2-5, the full variable domain is GAGVSQSPSNKVTEKGKDVELRCDPISGHTALYWYRQSLGQGLEFLIYFQGNSAPDKSGLPSDRFSAERTGGSVSTLTIQRTQQEDSAVYLCASGFRVGQETQYFGPGTRLLVL.